This T cell receptor beta chain derives from a study of blood T cell repertoires in COVID-19. The V gene's germline CDR1 is SNHLY and CDR2 FYNNEI. CDR3 length: 14 amino acids. V lost 4 bases to trimming and J lost 8 bases; unmatched junction nucleotides: 10. Here immunoSEQ multiplex PCR was the method, and the copy in TCRdb shows in-frame clones only, minus some. The data hold 350,000 or so clones, with approximately 86% observed a single time. This sequence was found in a woman in her 40s with acute COVID-19. The sequenced sample consisted of PBMCs or T cells enriched from blood (not recorded which). The chain links TRBV2 to TRBJ1-2; the match to TRBD1 covers 7 bases. The CDR3 sequence is CASSASGQKIGYTF. The CDR3 region has the DNA TGTGCCAGCAGTGCCTCGGGACAGAAGATCGGCTACACCTTC. The variable domain in full, with the rest retrieved from reference TRBV2 and TRBJ1-2, is EPEVTQTPSHQVTQMGQEVILRCVPISNHLYFYWYRQILGQKVEFLVSFYNNEISEKSEIFDDQFSVERPDGSNFTLKIRSTKLEDSAMYFCASSASGQKIGYTFGSGTRLTVV.